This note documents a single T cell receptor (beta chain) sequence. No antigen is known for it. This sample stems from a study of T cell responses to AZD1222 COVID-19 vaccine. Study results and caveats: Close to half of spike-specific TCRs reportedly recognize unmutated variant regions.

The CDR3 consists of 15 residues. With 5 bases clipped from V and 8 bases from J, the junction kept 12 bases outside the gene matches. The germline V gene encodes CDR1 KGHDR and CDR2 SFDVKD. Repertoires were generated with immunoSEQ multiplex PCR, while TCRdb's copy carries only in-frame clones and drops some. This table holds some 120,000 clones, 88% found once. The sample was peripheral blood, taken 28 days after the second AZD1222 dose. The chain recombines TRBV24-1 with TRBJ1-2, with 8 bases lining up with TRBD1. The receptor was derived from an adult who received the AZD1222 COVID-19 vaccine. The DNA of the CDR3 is TGTGCCACCAGTGGCCCCGGACAGGGTAAAGACGGCTACACCTTC. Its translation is CATSGPGQGKDGYTF.